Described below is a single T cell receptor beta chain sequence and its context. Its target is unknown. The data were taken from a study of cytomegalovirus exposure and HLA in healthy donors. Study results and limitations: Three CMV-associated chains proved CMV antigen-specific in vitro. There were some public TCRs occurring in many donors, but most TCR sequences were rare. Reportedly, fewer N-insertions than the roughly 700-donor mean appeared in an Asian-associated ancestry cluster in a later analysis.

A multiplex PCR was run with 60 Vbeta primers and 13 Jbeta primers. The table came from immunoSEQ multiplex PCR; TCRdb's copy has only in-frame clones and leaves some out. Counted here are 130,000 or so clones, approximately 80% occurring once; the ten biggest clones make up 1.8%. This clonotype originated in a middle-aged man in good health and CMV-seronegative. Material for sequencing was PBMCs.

The CDR3 DNA reads as TGTGCCAGCAGCGTAGGAGGAGGACCCTACGAGCAGTACTTC. It is translated as CASSVGGGPYEQYF. V gene TRBV9 combines with J gene TRBJ2-7; perhaps TRBD2 as D (5 bases). Trimming took off 0 bases at V and 2 bases at J, with 9 bases between the two ends. Germline V lookup: CDR1 SGDLS, CDR2 YYNGEE. The CDR3 covers 14 residues.